These T cell receptor beta chains were read from a single sample in a study of T-cell memory formation after mild COVID-19. MiXCR was run by TCRdb on the 5' RACE reads, yielding one entry per CDR3 protein. The sample yields more than 450,000 distinct CDR3 sequences, roughly 18% seen once. Input material: PBMCs or a T cell subset sorted from them (not recorded which). These receptor sequences come from an adult woman who had mild COVID-19 (a few samples of this study predate the infection). Cell type and time point are not known. CDR3s leave out the opening cysteine and the closing phenylalanine or tryptophan.

CDR3: ASRPGGLNRETQY
length: 13
V: TRBV27
J: TRBJ2-5

CDR3: AAASRRLQGAGSGELF
length: 16
V: TRBV24-1
J: TRBJ2-2

CDR3: ASVTSGGTTDTQY
length: 13
V: TRBV5-1
J: TRBJ2-3

CDR3: ASSLAPVTSEQY
length: 12
V: TRBV7-3
J: TRBJ2-7

CDR3: ASRGTGFGELF
length: 11
V: TRBV12-3/TRBV12-4
J: TRBJ2-2

CDR3: ASSLDDVGYT
length: 10
V: TRBV7-2
J: TRBJ1-2

CDR3: ASSLGSPLH
length: 9
V: TRBV11-2
J: TRBJ1-6

CDR3: ASSRTSGRAPNEQF
length: 14
V: TRBV6-5
J: TRBJ2-1

CDR3: ASSPDRGRNGYT
length: 12
V: TRBV5-1
J: TRBJ1-2

CDR3: ASSEIRDGSYEQY
length: 13
V: TRBV6-1
J: TRBJ2-7

CDR3: ASSPMTPGDQPQH
length: 13
V: TRBV12-3/TRBV12-4
J: TRBJ1-5

CDR3: ASAGQGAIGYGYT
length: 13
V: TRBV6-1
J: TRBJ1-2

CDR3: ASSVDPTGGATGELF
length: 15
V: TRBV5-1
J: TRBJ2-2

CDR3: ASKTIPPLGTDTQY
length: 14
V: TRBV27
J: TRBJ2-3

CDR3: SARGGLAENEQF
length: 12
V: TRBV20-1
J: TRBJ2-1

CDR3: AISESGIYGPGNTIY
length: 15
V: TRBV10-3
J: TRBJ1-3

CDR3: ASTRDRAANEQF
length: 12
V: TRBV2
J: TRBJ2-1

CDR3: SVSDQEYGYT
length: 10
V: TRBV29-1
J: TRBJ1-2

CDR3: ASSRGQETQY
length: 10
V: TRBV12-3/TRBV12-4
J: TRBJ2-5

CDR3: ASSHASGGVYEQY
length: 13
V: TRBV4-3
J: TRBJ2-7

CDR3: ASSLDRGRMNTEAF
length: 14
V: TRBV5-1
J: TRBJ1-1

CDR3: ASSQVRGRRETQY
length: 13
V: TRBV3-1
J: TRBJ2-5

CDR3: ASSLAPGYNSEQY
length: 13
V: TRBV5-1
J: TRBJ2-7

CDR3: ASSIPGGGYT
length: 10
V: TRBV12-3/TRBV12-4
J: TRBJ1-2

CDR3: ASSPRSGPLI
length: 10
V: TRBV11-3
J: TRBJ2-1

CDR3: ASSPTSGSILWSHEQF
length: 16
V: TRBV6-5
J: TRBJ2-1

CDR3: ASSLPPKRETQY
length: 12
V: TRBV7-2
J: TRBJ2-5

CDR3: ASSLASAVQETQY
length: 13
V: TRBV7-6
J: TRBJ2-5

CDR3: ASSPPGAGMAGELF
length: 14
V: TRBV18
J: TRBJ2-2

CDR3: ASSTLRDPGWDEQF
length: 14
V: TRBV21-1
J: TRBJ2-1

CDR3: ATSRDLTGKNTGELF
length: 15
V: TRBV15
J: TRBJ2-2

CDR3: ASSPGTWGNIQY
length: 12
V: TRBV6-2/TRBV6-3
J: TRBJ2-4

CDR3: ATSVTANYGYT
length: 11
V: TRBV24-1
J: TRBJ1-2

CDR3: ASSILAETQY
length: 10
V: TRBV19
J: TRBJ2-5

CDR3: ATSDGGASYEQY
length: 12
V: TRBV24-1
J: TRBJ2-7

CDR3: ASSLVGVDADLTDTQY
length: 16
V: TRBV7-2
J: TRBJ2-3

CDR3: ASSTGTKLQETQY
length: 13
V: TRBV7-7
J: TRBJ2-5

CDR3: ASSSQPAGGVSPLH
length: 14
V: TRBV7-3
J: TRBJ1-6

CDR3: ASSPGRNADTEAF
length: 13
V: TRBV7-9
J: TRBJ1-1

CDR3: ARSLETGVETQY
length: 12
V: TRBV9
J: TRBJ2-5

CDR3: AWRMGGVKDTEAF
length: 13
V: TRBV30
J: TRBJ1-1

CDR3: ASTSSSRYGYT
length: 11
V: TRBV2
J: TRBJ1-2

CDR3: ASSFTGTGGETQY
length: 13
V: TRBV7-2
J: TRBJ2-5

CDR3: ASSQDPGLAGANEQF
length: 15
V: TRBV4-2
J: TRBJ2-1

CDR3: ASSELYEQF
length: 9
V: TRBV25-1
J: TRBJ2-1

CDR3: ASSQRTSGTVYNEQF
length: 15
V: TRBV6-2/TRBV6-3
J: TRBJ2-1

CDR3: ASSHGGAWNEQY
length: 12
V: TRBV12-3/TRBV12-4
J: TRBJ2-7

CDR3: ASSPIQVTDTQY
length: 12
V: TRBV18
J: TRBJ2-3

CDR3: ASCSASGAYEQY
length: 12
V: TRBV7-2
J: TRBJ2-7

CDR3: ASSQIPVLSRGEQY
length: 14
V: TRBV5-1
J: TRBJ2-7

CDR3: ASSLVGHGLEQY
length: 12
V: TRBV7-2
J: TRBJ2-7

CDR3: ASSPRWGDTQY
length: 11
V: TRBV7-6
J: TRBJ2-3

CDR3: ASSVGAGGPKF
length: 11
V: TRBV9
J: TRBJ2-1